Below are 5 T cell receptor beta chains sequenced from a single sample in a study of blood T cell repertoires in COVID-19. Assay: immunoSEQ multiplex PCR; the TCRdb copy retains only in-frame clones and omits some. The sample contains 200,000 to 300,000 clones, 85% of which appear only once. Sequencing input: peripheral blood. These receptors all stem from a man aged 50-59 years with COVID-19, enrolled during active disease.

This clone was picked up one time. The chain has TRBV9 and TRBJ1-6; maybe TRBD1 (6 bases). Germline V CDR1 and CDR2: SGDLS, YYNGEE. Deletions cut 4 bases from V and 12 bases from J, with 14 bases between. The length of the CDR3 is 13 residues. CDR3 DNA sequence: TGTGCCAGCAGCCCCCAAGGGACAAGACCCCTCCACTTT. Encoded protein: CASSPQGTRPLHF.

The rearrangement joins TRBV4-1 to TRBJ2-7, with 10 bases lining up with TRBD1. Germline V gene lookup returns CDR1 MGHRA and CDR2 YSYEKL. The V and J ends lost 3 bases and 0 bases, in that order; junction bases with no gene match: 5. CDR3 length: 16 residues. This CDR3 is CASSQSTGGISYEQYF. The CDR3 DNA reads TGCGCCAGCAGCCAGTCGACAGGGGGCATCTCCTACGAGCAGTACTTC.

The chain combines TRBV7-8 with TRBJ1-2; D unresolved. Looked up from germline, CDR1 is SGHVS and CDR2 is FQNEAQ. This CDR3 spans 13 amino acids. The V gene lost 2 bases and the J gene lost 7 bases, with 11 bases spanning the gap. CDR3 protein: CASSLNYRVGYTF. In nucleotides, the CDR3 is TGTGCCAGCAGCTTAAATTATCGGGTTGGCTACACCTTC.

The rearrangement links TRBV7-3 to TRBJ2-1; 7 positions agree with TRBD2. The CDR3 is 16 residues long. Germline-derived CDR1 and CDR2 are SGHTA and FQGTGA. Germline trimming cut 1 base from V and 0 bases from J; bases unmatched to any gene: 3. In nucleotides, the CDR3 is TGTGCCAGCAGCTTAATCGGCGGGGGCTCCTACAATGAGCAGTTCTTC. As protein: CASSLIGGGSYNEQFF.

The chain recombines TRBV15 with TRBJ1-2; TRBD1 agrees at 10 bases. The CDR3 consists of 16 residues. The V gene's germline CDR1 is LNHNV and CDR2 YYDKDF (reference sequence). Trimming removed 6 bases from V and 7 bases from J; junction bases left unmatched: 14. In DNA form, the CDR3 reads TGTGCCACCAGATCGACGCCGAGACAGGGGGCGCTTGGCTACACCTTC. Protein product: CATRSTPRQGALGYTF.